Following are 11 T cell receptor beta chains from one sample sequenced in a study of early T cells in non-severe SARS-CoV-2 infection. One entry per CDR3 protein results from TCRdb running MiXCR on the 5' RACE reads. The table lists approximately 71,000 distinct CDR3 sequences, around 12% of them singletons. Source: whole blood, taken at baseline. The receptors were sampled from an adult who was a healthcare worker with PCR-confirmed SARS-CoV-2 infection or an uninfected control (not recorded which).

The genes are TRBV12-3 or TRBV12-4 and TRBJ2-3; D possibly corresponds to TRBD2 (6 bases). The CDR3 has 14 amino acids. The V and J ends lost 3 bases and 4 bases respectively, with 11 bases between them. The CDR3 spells CASSFGGDPDTQYF. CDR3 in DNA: TGTGCCAGCAGTTTTGGCGGGGACCCAGATACGCAGTATTTT.

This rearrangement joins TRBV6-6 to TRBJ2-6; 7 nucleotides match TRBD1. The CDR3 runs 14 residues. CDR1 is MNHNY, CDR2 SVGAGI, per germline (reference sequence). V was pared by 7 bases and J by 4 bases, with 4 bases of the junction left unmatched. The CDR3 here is CASIDRAGANVLTF. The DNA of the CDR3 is TGTGCCAGCATTGACAGGGCCGGGGCCAACGTCCTGACTTTC.

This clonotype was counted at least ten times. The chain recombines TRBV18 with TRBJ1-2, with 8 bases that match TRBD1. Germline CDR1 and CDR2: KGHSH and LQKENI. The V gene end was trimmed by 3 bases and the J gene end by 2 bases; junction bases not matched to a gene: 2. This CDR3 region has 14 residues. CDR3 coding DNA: TGTGCCAGCTCACCCGGACAGGGAAACTATGGCTACACCTTC. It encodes CASSPGQGNYGYTF. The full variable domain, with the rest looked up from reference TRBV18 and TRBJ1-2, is NAGVMQNPRHLVRRRGQEARLRCSPMKGHSHVYWYRQLPEEGLKFMVYLQKENIIDESGMPKERFSAEFPKEGPSILRIQQVVRGDSAAYFCASSPGQGNYGYTFGSGTRLTVV.

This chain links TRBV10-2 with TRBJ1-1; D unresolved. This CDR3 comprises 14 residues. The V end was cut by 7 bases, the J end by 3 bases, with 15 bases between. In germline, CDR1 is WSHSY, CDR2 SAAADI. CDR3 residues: CASNLVGSDTEAFF. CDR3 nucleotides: TGCGCCAGCAATTTGGTGGGATCGGACACTGAAGCTTTCTTT.

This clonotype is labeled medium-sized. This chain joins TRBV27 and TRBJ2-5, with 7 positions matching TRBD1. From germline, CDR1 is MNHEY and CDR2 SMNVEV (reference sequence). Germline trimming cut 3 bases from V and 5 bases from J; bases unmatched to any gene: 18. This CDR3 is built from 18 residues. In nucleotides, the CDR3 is TGTGCCAGCAGTTTTACTTTCTCCGGGACAGCGAAGTCGGAGACCCAGTACTTC. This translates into CASSFTFSGTAKSETQYF.

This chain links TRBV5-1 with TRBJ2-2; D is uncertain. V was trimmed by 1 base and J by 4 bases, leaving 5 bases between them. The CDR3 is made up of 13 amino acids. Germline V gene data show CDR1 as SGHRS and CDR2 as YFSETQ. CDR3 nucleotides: TGCGCCAGCAGCTTGAGCTTCACCGGGGAGCTGTTTTTT. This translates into CASSLSFTGELFF.

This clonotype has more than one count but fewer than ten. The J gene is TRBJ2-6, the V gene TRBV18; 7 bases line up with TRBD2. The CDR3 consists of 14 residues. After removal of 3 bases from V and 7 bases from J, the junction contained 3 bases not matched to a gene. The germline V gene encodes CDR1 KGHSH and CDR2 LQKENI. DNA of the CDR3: TGTGCCAGCTCACCTCCGGGGGGAGCCAACGTCCTGACTTTC. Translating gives CASSPPGGANVLTF.

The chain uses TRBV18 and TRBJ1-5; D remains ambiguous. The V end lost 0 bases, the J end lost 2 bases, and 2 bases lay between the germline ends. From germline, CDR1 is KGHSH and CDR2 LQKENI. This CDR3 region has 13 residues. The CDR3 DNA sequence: TGTGCCAGCTCACCACCAGGCAATCAGCCCCAGCATTTT. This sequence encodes CASSPPGNQPQHF.

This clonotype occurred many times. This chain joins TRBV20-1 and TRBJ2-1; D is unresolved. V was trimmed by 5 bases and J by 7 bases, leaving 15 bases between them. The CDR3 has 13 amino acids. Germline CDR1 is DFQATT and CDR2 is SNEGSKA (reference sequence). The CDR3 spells CSAAQVGGNEQFF. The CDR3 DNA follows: TGCAGTGCTGCCCAGGTCGGCGGAAATGAGCAGTTCTTC.

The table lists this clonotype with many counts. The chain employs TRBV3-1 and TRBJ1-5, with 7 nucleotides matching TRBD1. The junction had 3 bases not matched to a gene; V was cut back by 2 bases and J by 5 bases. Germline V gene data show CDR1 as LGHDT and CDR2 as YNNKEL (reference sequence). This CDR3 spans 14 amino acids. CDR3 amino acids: CASSQNRGDQPQHF. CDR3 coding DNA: TGTGCCAGCAGCCAAAACAGGGGAGATCAGCCCCAGCATTTT. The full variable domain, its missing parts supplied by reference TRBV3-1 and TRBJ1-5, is DTAVSQTPKYLVTQMGNDKSIKCEQNLGHDTMYWYKQDSKKFLKIMFSYNNKELIINETVPNRFSPKSPDKAHLNLHINSLELGDSAVYFCASSQNRGDQPQHFGDGTRLSIL.

CDR3 protein: CASSPGSLGRTGELFF. For the CDR3, the DNA is TGTGCCAGCAGCCCAGGCAGTTTGGGGCGAACCGGGGAGCTGTTTTTT. V gene TRBV2 combines with J gene TRBJ2-2; tentative D call: TRBD1 (5 bases). Germline V gives CDR1 SNHLY, CDR2 FYNNEI. V was pared by 6 bases and J by 5 bases, with 19 bases between. CDR3 length equals 16 residues.